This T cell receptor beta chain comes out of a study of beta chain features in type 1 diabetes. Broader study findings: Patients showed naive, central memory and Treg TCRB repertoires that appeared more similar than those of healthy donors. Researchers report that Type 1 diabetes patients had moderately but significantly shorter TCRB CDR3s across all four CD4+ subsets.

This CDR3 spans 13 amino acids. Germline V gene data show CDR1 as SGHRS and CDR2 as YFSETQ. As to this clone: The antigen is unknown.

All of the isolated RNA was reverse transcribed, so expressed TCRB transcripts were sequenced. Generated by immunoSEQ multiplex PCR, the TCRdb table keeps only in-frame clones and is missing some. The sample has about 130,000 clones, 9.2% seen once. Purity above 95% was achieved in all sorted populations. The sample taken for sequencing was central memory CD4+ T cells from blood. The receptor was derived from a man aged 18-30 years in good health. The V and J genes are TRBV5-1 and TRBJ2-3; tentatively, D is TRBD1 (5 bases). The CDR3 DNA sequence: TGCGCTTGCTCCTCCCAGGGCTCAGATACGCAGTATTTT. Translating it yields CACSSQGSDTQYF. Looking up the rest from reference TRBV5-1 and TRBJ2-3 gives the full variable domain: KAGVTQTPRYLIKTRGQQVTLSCSPISGHRSVSWYQQTPGQGLQFLFEYFSETQRNKGNFPGRFSGRQFSNSRSEMNVSTLELGDSALYLCACSSQGSDTQYFGPGTRLTVL.